These 27 T cell receptor beta chains were all obtained from the same sample, sequenced in a study of T cells after yellow fever vaccination. TCRdb ran MiXCR on the 5' RACE reads and lists one entry per CDR3 protein. The table lists roughly 190,000 distinct CDR3 sequences, approximately 11% of them singletons, with about 40% in the top ten. The sequencing used CD8+ T cells sorted from PBMCs, collected 15 days after the yellow fever booster vaccination. These receptors were obtained from a man aged 18 to 29 who received the YFV17D yellow fever vaccine.

In its sample, this clonotype was seen many times. The gene calls are TRBV12-3 or TRBV12-4 and TRBJ2-1; 8 nucleotides line up with TRBD1. The CDR3 contains 14 residues. Trimming cost V 7 bases and J 8 bases; bases outside gene matches: 10. This CDR3 is CASTPLPRGHEQFF. The CDR3 region has the DNA TGTGCCAGCACCCCTCTTCCCAGGGGGCATGAGCAGTTCTTC.

This clonotype was observed a handful of times. The chain couples TRBV25-1 to TRBJ2-2, with 9 positions matching TRBD1. Germline CDR1 is MGHDK and CDR2 is SYGVNS. The CDR3 runs to 19 residues. V lost 4 bases and J lost 2; bases outside the gene matches: 14. CDR3 region: CASSGRIKGQGSNTGELFF. DNA of the CDR3: TGTGCCAGCAGTGGCCGGATTAAGGGACAGGGTTCTAACACCGGGGAGCTGTTTTTT.

The J gene is TRBJ2-7, the V gene TRBV20-1; no clear D. Germline loops: CDR1 DFQATT, CDR2 SNEGSKA (reference sequence). V dropped 0 bases and J dropped 3 bases, with 12 bases sitting between them. CDR3 length: 14 amino acids. The CDR3 bases are TGCAGTGCTAGAGATGAGCAGCTTTTCTACGAGCAGTACTTC. Its protein product is CSARDEQLFYEQYF.

This clonotype appeared a few times. The chain recombines TRBV4-3 with TRBJ2-1; D not resolved. Deletions cut 0 bases from V and 8 bases from J, with 8 bases between. CDR1 and CDR2 (germline): LGHNA, YSLEER. The CDR3 sequence is 13 residues long. CDR3 DNA sequence: TGCGCCAGCAGCCAAGAGGGTAGACATGAGCAGTTCTTC. It encodes CASSQEGRHEQFF.

This chain connects TRBV7-3 to TRBJ2-7, with 11 bases lining up with TRBD1. The CDR3 contains 14 residues. V trimming: 5 bases; J trimming: 4 bases; junction bases outside the gene matches: 4. Germline V CDR1 and CDR2: SGHTA, FQGTGA. As DNA, the CDR3 is TGTGCCAGCAGCCAGGACAGGGGGCGGTACGAGCAGTACGTC. It translates to CASSQDRGRYEQYV.

Only a few counts were recorded for this clonotype. This chain links TRBV7-9 with TRBJ2-1; 8 positions match TRBD1. CDR1 is SEHNR and CDR2 is FQNEAQ in the germline V gene (reference sequence). The CDR3 totals 15 residues. The V and J ends lost 1 base and 7 bases, in that order; junction bases with no gene match: 6. Here the CDR3 reads CASSLVRTGWNEQFF. Written as DNA, the CDR3 is TGTGCCAGCAGCTTAGTAAGGACAGGGTGGAATGAGCAGTTCTTC.

In its sample, this clonotype was seen a few times. This chain connects TRBV9 to TRBJ2-3; TRBD2 matches 11 bases. Trimming at V came to 1 base and at J to 0 bases, leaving 4 bases not matched to a gene. Germline V lookup: CDR1 SGDLS, CDR2 YYNGEE. The CDR3 totals 17 residues. The CDR3 DNA sequence: TGTGCCAGCAGCGTATTTAGCGGGGGGGCCAGCACAGATACGCAGTATTTT. Amino acids: CASSVFSGGASTDTQYF.

This clonotype was seen a few times. J is TRBJ2-5 and V is TRBV11-2; TRBD2 is a possible D gene (6 bases). The CDR3 length is 14 residues. Trimming took off 6 bases at V and 7 bases at J, with 18 bases between the two ends. Germline V gene lookup returns CDR1 SGHAT and CDR2 FQNNGV. CDR3 protein: CASSSSGPSGTQYF. CDR3 sequence (DNA): TGTGCCAGCAGTTCAAGCGGGCCGTCGGGGACCCAGTACTTC.

This clonotype came up a few times. The chain links TRBV5-1 to TRBJ2-2; D is perhaps TRBD1 (6 bases). The CDR3 runs to 18 residues. The V end lost 4 bases, the J end lost 8 bases, and 27 bases lay between the germline ends. Germline V gene sequence: CDR1 SGHRS, CDR2 YFSETQ. The CDR3 DNA reads TGCGCCAGCAGCATGGGACATCCAACGTCCCCAAGAGTTGGGGAGCTGTTTTTT. It encodes CASSMGHPTSPRVGELFF.

This clonotype was observed many times. J is TRBJ2-2 and V is TRBV10-3, with D hard to call. Germline loops: CDR1 ENHRY, CDR2 SYGVKD. The CDR3 extends over 12 amino acids. The germline V and J ends were trimmed by 8 bases and 2 bases, with 6 bases remaining between them. CDR3 DNA: TGTGCCATCGCCTCAAACACCGGGGAGCTGTTTTTT. Protein product: CAIASNTGELFF.

This clonotype turned up a few times. The gene calls are TRBV2 and TRBJ2-6, with D tentatively TRBD2 (5 bases). The V and J ends lost 5 bases and 0 bases respectively, with 11 bases between them. CDR1 SNHLY and CDR2 FYNNEI come from the germline V gene. The CDR3 is 16 residues long. The CDR3 sequence is CASSRAEASGANVLTF. For the CDR3, the DNA is TGTGCCAGCAGTCGGGCGGAGGCCTCTGGGGCCAACGTCCTGACTTTC.

The V gene is TRBV4-1, the J gene TRBJ1-2; TRBD1 matches 9 bases. Trimming removed 3 bases from V and 4 bases from J; junction bases left unmatched: 21. CDR3 length: 20 amino acids. From germline, CDR1 is MGHRA and CDR2 YSYEKL. CDR3 coding DNA: TGCGCCAGCAGCCATCGCCCCGTTGAACTTCCGGACAGGGGTCTCTATGGCTACACCTTC. Translated: CASSHRPVELPDRGLYGYTF.

This clonotype was seen repeatedly, ten times or more. V is TRBV4-3 and J is TRBJ2-7; D tentatively fits TRBD1 or TRBD2 (5 bases each). The germline V gene has CDR1 LGHNA and CDR2 YSLEER. This CDR3 spans 16 amino acids. V lost 4 bases, J lost 4 bases, and 20 bases lay in between. The CDR3 reads CASSRAGTASSYEQYF. In DNA form, the CDR3 reads TGCGCCAGCAGCCGAGCCGGGACGGCGTCCTCTTACGAGCAGTACTTC.

This clonotype was seen only a few times. The chain links TRBV6-5 to TRBJ2-7, with D possibly called TRBD1 or TRBD2 (5 bases each). CDR1 is MNHEY, CDR2 SVGAGI, per germline. The CDR3 runs 13 residues. The germline V and J ends were trimmed by 3 bases and 0 bases, with 6 bases remaining between them. This chain's CDR3 is CASSYGGSYEQYF. The CDR3 DNA follows: TGTGCCAGCAGTTATGGGGGCTCCTACGAGCAGTACTTC.

The chain recombines TRBV9 with TRBJ1-4, with D possibly TRBD1 on 6 matching bases. The length of the CDR3 is 15 residues. Germline V gives CDR1 SGDLS, CDR2 YYNGEE. Trimming shortened V by 4 bases and J by 11 bases, and 21 bases separated the two germline ends. The CDR3 DNA is TGTGCCAGCAGCCCCGGGGGGGGACACCTGGCGAAACTGTTTTTT. This encodes CASSPGGGHLAKLFF.

In this sample, this clonotype turned up many times. The gene calls are TRBV27 and TRBJ2-4; D might be TRBD2 (6 bases). V was clipped by 5 bases and J by 4 bases, with 15 bases between them. There are 15 residues in the CDR3. Germline loops: CDR1 MNHEY, CDR2 SMNVEV (reference sequence). CDR3 coding DNA: TGTGCCAGCAGTCAATTACCGGGGGAGAAAAACATTCAGTACTTC. Translated: CASSQLPGEKNIQYF.

This clonotype was observed a few times. V is TRBV4-3 and J is TRBJ2-3; TRBD2 matches at 8 bases. The CDR3 totals 15 residues. Germline lookup yields CDR1 LGHNA and CDR2 YSLEER. V was clipped by 5 bases and J by 5 bases; unmatched bases: 9. CDR3 bases: TGCGCCAGCAGCTATAGCGGGGAAGGAATAGATACGCAGTATTTT. Its translation is CASSYSGEGIDTQYF.

CDR3 DNA: TGTGCCAGTAGTATGGGGTCGACAGTAAGCAATCAGCCCCAGCATTTT. This codes for CASSMGSTVSNQPQHF. V gene TRBV19 combines with J gene TRBJ1-5; a possible D gene is TRBD1 (5 bases). This CDR3 is built from 16 residues. Trimming took 3 bases from V and 1 from J, leaving 13 bases between them. Germline CDR1 is LNHDA and CDR2 is SQIVND (reference sequence).

The sample holds a few counts of this clonotype. The chain links TRBV11-2 to TRBJ2-5, with D maybe TRBD2 (6 bases). The CDR3 totals 15 residues. Germline V gene data show CDR1 as SGHAT and CDR2 as FQNNGV. Between the trimmed V and J ends, which lost 4 bases and 5 bases, there was a span of 17 bases. CDR3 DNA: TGTGCCAGCAGCTCGACTAGGGAGAGTTCGGAGACCCAGTACTTC. This gives the protein CASSSTRESSETQYF.

The rearrangement joins TRBV9 to TRBJ2-5, with TRBD2 matching 13 bases. CDR1 and CDR2 (germline): SGDLS, YYNGEE. The trim removed 4 bases at V and 5 bases at J, leaving 8 bases unmatched. This CDR3 contains 16 residues. In DNA, the CDR3 is TGTGCCAGCAGCCCCGAGGGACTAGCGGGGTCGGAGACCCAGTACTTC. It translates to CASSPEGLAGSETQYF.

This clonotype was recorded at least ten times. The CDR3 DNA reads as TGTGCCAGCAGCCCAAGCGGGTCCCACTCGGAGGAGTTCTTC. The encoded protein is CASSPSGSHSEEFF. The chain employs TRBV5-4 and TRBJ2-1; the D gene is possibly TRBD2 (6 bases). Trimming stripped 4 bases from V and 14 bases from J, with 22 bases between. In germline, CDR1 is SGHNT, CDR2 YYREEE (reference sequence). This CDR3 is 14 amino acids long.

This clonotype has only a few counts. The chain has TRBV28 and TRBJ2-4; 7 nucleotides align to TRBD1. Germline trimming cut 4 bases from V and 1 base from J; bases unmatched to any gene: 4. Germline V CDR1 and CDR2: MDHEN, SYDVKM. This CDR3 spans 15 amino acids. CDR3 in DNA: TGTGCCAGCAGTTACAGGGGCATGGCCAAAAACATTCAGTACTTC. This gives the protein CASSYRGMAKNIQYF.

This clonotype was counted between two and nine times. The CDR3 region has the DNA TGTGCCAGCAGTCAGGGAGGGTGGGAGACCCAGTACTTC. Amino acid sequence: CASSQGGWETQYF. The rearrangement uses TRBV27 and TRBJ2-5; 7 bases match TRBD2. Germline assignment: CDR1 MNHEY and CDR2 SMNVEV (reference sequence). The CDR3 spans 13 residues. J gave up 5 bases and V 5 bases, and 5 bases lay outside the gene matches.

This clonotype was seen more than once but under ten times. This chain links TRBV5-4 with TRBJ2-5; 9 nucleotides agree with TRBD2. CDR1 is SGHNT, CDR2 YYREEE, per germline (reference sequence). V shed 4 bases, J shed 2 bases, and the junction held 12 bases outside the gene matches. The CDR3 totals 17 residues. CDR3 sequence (DNA): TGTGCCAGCAGCGGCGCCGGGACTAGCTTCCTACAAGAGACCCAGTACTTC. The encoded protein is CASSGAGTSFLQETQYF.

The table lists this clonotype with a few counts. V and J are TRBV6-5 and TRBJ2-7, with 8 bases lining up with TRBD2. Germline V gene lookup returns CDR1 MNHEY and CDR2 SVGAGI. The CDR3 has 16 amino acids. J lost 2 bases, V lost 2 bases, and 8 bases had no gene match. The CDR3 protein is CASSYPGRGGAYEQYF. Here the CDR3 DNA reads TGTGCCAGCAGTTACCCCGGGAGGGGGGGAGCCTACGAGCAGTACTTC.

In this sample, this clonotype turned up many times. This chain links TRBV7-3 with TRBJ2-1; 8 bases are shared with TRBD2. The CDR3 consists of 14 residues. The J segment lost 0 bases and the V segment lost 7 bases, leaving 2 bases of the junction unmatched. The germline gives CDR1 SGHTA, CDR2 FQGTGA. The CDR3 nucleotides are TGTGCCAGCACGGCGGGGGGCTCCTACAATGAGCAGTTCTTC. Translating it yields CASTAGGSYNEQFF. Full variable domain (missing parts from reference TRBV7-3 and TRBJ2-1): GAGVSQTPSNKVTEKGKYVELRCDPISGHTALYWYRQSLGQGPEFLIYFQGTGAADDSGLPNDRFFAVRPEGSVSTLKIQRTERGDSAVYLCASTAGGSYNEQFFGPGTRLTVL.

This clonotype was observed a few times. The chain has TRBV12-3 or TRBV12-4 and TRBJ1-2, with D perhaps matching TRBD1 (6 bases). CDR3 length equals 12 residues. The V and J ends lost 7 bases and 6 bases respectively, with 12 bases between them. CDR3 bases: TGTGCCAGCACCCGAGGGGGGAATGGCTACACCTTC. Its translation: CASTRGGNGYTF.